The clone carrying this TCR beta chain was observed a handful of times. Its antigen is unidentified. The data belong to a study of blood T cells in healthy people across ages. Germline CDR1 and CDR2: SGHAT and FQNNGV. The CDR3 is made up of 13 amino acids. The V end was cut by 6 bases, the J end by 5 bases, with 14 bases between. Then a second PCR, running roughly 7 to 12 cycles, was carried out with a sample-barcoded 5' primer and a J-beta primer mix. Via MiXCR, TCRdb re-called the 5' RACE reads, giving one row per CDR3 protein. This table holds roughly 500,000 distinct CDR3 sequences, 24% found once. Broader study findings: Long-lived donors had more naive CD4+ cells and higher diversity than aged donors.

The sample was also linked to a second study, of T cells of mothers and their children. In that study: In each mother, TCR beta CDR3 reads exceeded 9 million; in each child, they numbered around 3 million. Related and unrelated pairs show similar shaping of TCR recombination output by thymic selection. Researchers report slightly higher, though non-significant, overlap in related mother-child pairs than in unrelated pairs.

The receptor was isolated from a boy younger than 18 in good health. The source material was blood. The chain combines TRBV11-2 with TRBJ2-7; D uncertain. The CDR3 here is CASSSRVLNEQYF. The CDR3 DNA is TGTGCCAGCAGTTCAAGGGTCCTTAACGAGCAGTACTTC.